The clone carrying this T cell receptor (beta chain) was detected many times. Antigen: not known. This record belongs to a study of CD8 T cells in ankylosing spondylitis. Study-wide points: The clones that were linked to disease were reported to be significantly enriched in matched synovial fluid samples from ankylosing spondylitis patients. A TCR beta motif made of several highly homologous variants seemed typical of ankylosing spondylitis blood.

MiXCR was run by TCRdb on the 5' RACE reads, yielding one entry per CDR3 protein. The sample lists 200,000 or so distinct CDR3 sequences, under 15% occurring once. This CDR3 region has 13 residues. V was shortened by 4 bases and J by 2 bases, with 12 bases between the two germline ends. The V gene's germline CDR1 is SQVTM and CDR2 ANQGSEA. The chain combines TRBV29-1 with TRBJ2-7, with D uncertain. This TCR was recovered from a female donor with ankylosing spondylitis or in good health (not recorded which). The sequencing input was blood, either unsorted or a sorted T cell fraction (not recorded which). CDR3 in DNA: TGCAGCGTTGGCGACCCCTCCACCTACGAGCAGTACTTC. The encoded protein is CSVGDPSTYEQYF.